The 16 T cell receptor beta chains below come from one sample, sequenced in a study of blood T cell repertoires in COVID-19. TCRdb's table, derived via immunoSEQ multiplex PCR, lists solely in-frame clones and lacks some. The sample lists about 26,000 clones, 80% to 95% occurring once. Material for sequencing was peripheral blood. The receptors derive from a human donor in a cohort sampled during active COVID-19.

This sequence joins TRBV30 and TRBJ1-5; a weak D match, TRBD1 (5 bases). This CDR3 spans 13 amino acids. Trimming took off 0 bases at V and 5 bases at J, with 8 bases between the two ends. CDR1 is GTSNPN and CDR2 is SVGIG in the germline V gene (reference sequence). The CDR3 DNA reads as TGTGCCTGGAGTGTGCAGGGATATCAGCCCCAGCATTTT. Its translation is CAWSVQGYQPQHF.

The chain is built from TRBV5-1 and TRBJ1-4; TRBD1 is a possible D gene (6 bases). The V gene lost 1 base and the J gene lost 8 bases, with 12 bases spanning the gap. The CDR3 contains 14 residues. The germline V gene encodes CDR1 SGHRS and CDR2 YFSETQ. The CDR3 region has the DNA TGCGCCAGCAGCTTGACAGGGAACGAGGAAAAACTGTTTTTT. Translating it yields CASSLTGNEEKLFF.

The genes are TRBV3-1 (or the pseudogene TRBV3-2) and TRBJ1-6; no clear D gene. This CDR3 has 13 amino acids. Germline CDR1 LGHDT, CDR2 YNNKEL (reference sequence). V shed 4 bases and J shed 8 bases, with 9 bases lying between them. CDR3 nucleotide sequence: TGTGCCAGCAGCCGCGGAGAGTATTCACCCCTCCACTTT. It encodes CASSRGEYSPLHF.

The chain carries TRBV19 and TRBJ1-3, with D perhaps matching TRBD1 (6 bases). The CDR3 totals 19 residues. The germline CDR1 and CDR2 sequences are LNHDA and SQIVND (reference sequence). V was clipped by 9 bases and J by 2 bases, with 29 bases between them. The CDR3 here is CASHTPLTGGLWTGNTIYF. Here the CDR3 DNA reads TGTGCCAGCCATACACCCTTGACAGGCGGCCTGTGGACTGGAAACACCATATATTTT.

The gene calls are TRBV6-9 and TRBJ2-3; 8 bases map to TRBD2. In germline, CDR1 is MNHGY, CDR2 SVAAGI. After removal of 2 bases from V and 0 bases from J, the junction contained 7 bases not matched to a gene. The CDR3 runs 17 residues. The CDR3 DNA reads TGTGCCAGCAGTTATAGTCGGGAGGGCCATAGCACAGATACGCAGTATTTT. Its translation: CASSYSREGHSTDTQYF.

This chain uses TRBV6-5 with TRBJ2-5; tentatively, D is TRBD2 (5 bases). Germline assignment: CDR1 MNHEY and CDR2 SVGAGI. V shed 6 bases and J shed 2 bases, with 16 bases lying between them. This CDR3 contains 15 residues. The CDR3 coding sequence is TGTGCCAGCAGACGCCCAGGTTCGGGACAAGAGACCCAGTACTTC. Its translation is CASRRPGSGQETQYF.

This clone was seen once. This rearrangement joins TRBV5-1 to TRBJ2-6; D remains unclear. CDR3 length: 15 residues. The germline V and J ends were trimmed by 4 bases and 0 bases, with 8 bases remaining between them. Germline V gene data show CDR1 as SGHRS and CDR2 as YFSETQ. Here the CDR3 DNA reads TGCGCCAGCAGCCGCGTGATCTCTGGGGCCAACGTCCTGACTTTC. This gives the protein CASSRVISGANVLTF.

V usage is TRBV5-1 and J usage is TRBJ1-1, with 7 positions matching TRBD1. This CDR3 is 15 amino acids long. V trimming: 4 bases; J trimming: 2 bases; junction bases outside the gene matches: 8. Looked up from germline, CDR1 is SGHRS and CDR2 is YFSETQ. The chain's CDR3 is CASSPVTGSNTEAFF. The CDR3 DNA follows: TGCGCCAGCAGCCCGGTGACAGGGAGCAACACTGAAGCTTTCTTT.

The chain employs TRBV27 and TRBJ1-5, with 8 bases lining up with TRBD1. The CDR3 consists of 19 residues. CDR1 is MNHEY, CDR2 SMNVEV, per germline (reference sequence). J was trimmed by 2 bases and V by 2 bases; bases with no gene match: 14. The CDR3 coding sequence is TGTGCCAGCAGTTTAGGGTATGGACAGGGTTCGTTAGGCAATCAGCCCCAGCATTTT. Translated: CASSLGYGQGSLGNQPQHF.

The chain carries TRBV6-5 and TRBJ1-5; tentative D call: TRBD1 (5 bases). The germline gives CDR1 MNHEY, CDR2 SVGAGI. Deletions cut 6 bases from V and 6 bases from J, with 15 bases between. The CDR3 has 14 amino acids. CDR3 residues: CASRSMGHPQPQHF. The CDR3 DNA reads TGTGCCAGCAGATCCATGGGGCATCCTCAGCCCCAGCATTTT.

The V call is TRBV12-3 or TRBV12-4, the J call TRBJ2-5; unclear D gene. This CDR3 is built from 12 residues. The V gene lost 5 bases and the J gene lost 5 bases, with 9 bases spanning the gap. The CDR3 spells CASSPIGETQYF. CDR3 nucleotides: TGTGCCAGCAGTCCCATTGGCGAGACCCAGTACTTC.

The chain carries TRBV2 and TRBJ2-2; TRBD2 might be the D (6 bases). V lost 7 bases, J lost 0 bases, and 12 bases lay in between. The CDR3 has 15 amino acids. Germline V gene lookup returns CDR1 SNHLY and CDR2 FYNNEI. The DNA for the CDR3 is TGTGCCAGCACCCTGACTAGGTCGAACACCGGGGAGCTGTTTTTT. This gives the protein CASTLTRSNTGELFF. Combining the CDR3 with reference TRBV2 and TRBJ2-2 gives the whole variable domain EPEVTQTPSHQVTQMGQEVILRCVPISNHLYFYWYRQILGQKVEFLVSFYNNEISEKSEIFDDQFSVERPDGSNFTLKIRSTKLEDSAMYFCASTLTRSNTGELFFGEGSRLTVL.

V gene TRBV4-1 combines with J gene TRBJ2-3; 7 nucleotides line up with TRBD2. Germline V gives CDR1 MGHRA, CDR2 YSYEKL. The CDR3 contains 15 residues. V was pared by 4 bases and J by 6 bases, with 10 bases of the junction left unmatched. CDR3 region: CASSRGGTTPDTQYF. The CDR3 DNA follows: TGCGCCAGCAGCCGCGGGGGAACCACGCCGGATACGCAGTATTTT.

This rearrangement joins TRBV9 to TRBJ2-7, with TRBD2 as a possible D gene (6 bases). The CDR3 contains 14 residues. Between the trimmed V and J ends, which lost 6 bases and 4 bases, there was a span of 17 bases. The germline CDR1 and CDR2 sequences are SGDLS and YYNGEE. CDR3 sequence reads: CASNAGSPPYEQYF. In DNA, the CDR3 is TGTGCCAGCAACGCGGGGTCCCCTCCATACGAGCAGTACTTC.

The chain has TRBV7-6 and TRBJ2-5; 15 nucleotides align to TRBD2. The CDR3 spans 17 residues. J was trimmed by 5 bases and V by 4 bases; bases with no gene match: 8. CDR1 and CDR2 (germline): SGHVS, FNYEAQ. CDR3 loop: CASSSRTSGRAGETQYF. DNA of the CDR3: TGTGCCAGCAGCTCCCGGACTAGCGGGAGGGCCGGGGAGACCCAGTACTTC.

The rearrangement uses TRBV2 and TRBJ1-3; TRBD1 agrees at 7 bases. With 10 bases clipped from V and 0 bases from J, the junction kept 9 bases outside the gene matches. The germline V gene encodes CDR1 SNHLY and CDR2 FYNNEI. This CDR3 spans 15 amino acids. The CDR3 sequence: CATSRDRVSGNTIYF. CDR3 nucleotide sequence: TGTGCCACCAGCAGGGACAGAGTCTCTGGAAACACCATATATTTT. Drawing the rest from reference TRBV2 and TRBJ1-3, the complete variable domain is EPEVTQTPSHQVTQMGQEVILRCVPISNHLYFYWYRQILGQKVEFLVSFYNNEISEKSEIFDDQFSVERPDGSNFTLKIRSTKLEDSAMYFCATSRDRVSGNTIYFGEGSWLTVV.